Listed below are T cell receptor beta chains from one sample, sequenced in a study of PD-L1 blockade in urothelial cancer. The repertoire was sequenced with immunoSEQ multiplex PCR; TCRdb's copy has only in-frame clones and lacks some. Of approximately 46,000 clones listed, 87% are singletons. The sample in question was PBMCs, obtained around atezolizumab (anti-PD-L1) treatment. These receptors came from a man aged 55 to 69 with urothelial cancer. The CDR3 runs from the conserved cysteine through the conserved F or W. The D gene is left open where the match is weak. Not all rows give a size; the values are once, few, many and, for expanded clones, a class.

V gene,D gene,clone size,J gene,CDR3 protein,CDR3 DNA
TRBV6-1,-,-,TRBJ2-3,CASSPSTDTQYF,TGTGCCAGCAGCCCAAGCACAGATACGCAGTATTTT
TRBV4-3,-,-,TRBJ2-6,CASSQDSGAGANVLTF,TGCGCCAGCAGCCAAGATTCGGGGGCTGGGGCCAACGTCCTGACTTTC
TRBV15,-,-,TRBJ2-3,CATSRDGPVADTQYF,TGTGCCACCAGCAGAGATGGCCCTGTTGCCGATACGCAGTATTTT
TRBV19,-,once,TRBJ2-5,CATRGQYF,TGTGCCACCAGGGGCCAGTACTTC
TRBV6-1,-,once,TRBJ1-2,CASSEDRRSYTF,TGTGCCAGCAGTGAAGACAGAAGAAGCTACACCTTC
TRBV11-2,-,-,TRBJ1-2,CASSLAPVSGGYTF,TGTGCCAGCAGCTTAGCCCCGGTCTCGGGTGGCTACACCTTC
TRBV27,-,-,TRBJ2-2,CASRPRHDGELFF,TGTGCCAGCAGACCCCGACATGACGGGGAGCTGTTTTTT
TRBV7-3,TRBD2,-,TRBJ2-1,CASSISGGPYNEQFF,TGTGCCAGCAGCATAAGCGGGGGGCCCTACAATGAGCAGTTCTTC
TRBV18,-,-,TRBJ1-6,CASSPAGSDSPLHF,TGTGCCAGCTCACCGGCAGGTTCCGATTCACCCCTCCACTTT
TRBV7-9,TRBD2,once,TRBJ2-7,CASSHHAGTNSYEQYF,TGTGCCAGCAGCCACCATGCCGGGACTAATTCCTACGAGCAGTACTTC
TRBV7-9,-,once,TRBJ1-1,CASSLVAFSNTEAFF,TGTGCCAGCAGCTTAGTGGCCTTTTCGAACACTGAAGCTTTCTTT
TRBV6-5,TRBD1,-,TRBJ2-7,CASSSPGTGGYEQYF,TGTGCCAGCAGTAGCCCCGGGACAGGGGGCTACGAGCAGTACTTC
TRBV28,-,-,TRBJ2-3,CASSFPRERGKRRGRGDTQYF,TGTGCCAGCAGTTTTCCCCGGGAAAGAGGTAAACGCAGGGGAAGAGGTGATACGCAGTATTTT
TRBV7-8,TRBD1,-,TRBJ2-7,CASSRSAATGGAYEQYF,TGTGCCAGCAGCCGTAGCGCGGCGACAGGGGGGGCCTACGAGCAGTACTTC
TRBV19,-,-,TRBJ2-7,CASSIDLTYGYEQYF,TGTGCCAGTAGTATAGATTTAACGTACGGCTACGAGCAGTACTTC
TRBV4-3,-,-,TRBJ2-3,CASSQDPIAQDTQYF,TGCGCCAGCAGCCAAGATCCCATAGCGCAAGATACGCAGTATTTT
TRBV6-5,-,-,TRBJ1-2,CASSYYRVGYGYTF,TGTGCCAGCAGTTACTATCGAGTCGGCTATGGCTACACCTTC
TRBV5-6,-,-,TRBJ1-5,CASSRGQQNQPQHF,TGTGCCAGCAGCCGAGGACAGCAGAATCAGCCCCAGCATTTT
TRBV5-8,TRBD1,-,TRBJ2-4,CASSPGTGGYLAKNIQYF,TGTGCCAGCAGCCCCGGGACAGGGGGATATCTAGCCAAAAACATTCAGTACTTC
TRBV18,-,few,TRBJ1-6,CASSPPTGEGSPLHF,TGTGCCAGCTCACCACCGACGGGGGAAGGATCACCCCTCCACTTT
TRBV30,-,few,TRBJ1-1,CAWSQGGPSQTEAFF,TGTGCCTGGTCGCAGGGTGGGCCTTCCCAAACTGAAGCTTTCTTT
TRBV6-1,TRBD1,-,TRBJ2-2,CATGTGIDTGELFF,TGTGCCACCGGGACAGGGATTGACACCGGGGAGCTGTTTTTT
TRBV15,TRBD1,-,TRBJ2-1,CATSRESGTGGYNEQFF,TGTGCCACCAGCAGAGAGTCAGGGACAGGGGGTTACAATGAGCAGTTCTTC
TRBV9,TRBD2,once,TRBJ2-7,CASSPQGRGGYEQYF,TGTGCCAGCAGCCCTCAAGGCCGGGGGGGGTACGAGCAGTACTTC
TRBV4-2,TRBD1,-,TRBJ2-2,CASSQGTGSNTGELFF,TGTGCCAGCAGCCAAGGGACAGGGTCGAACACCGGGGAGCTGTTTTTT
TRBV4-2,-,-,TRBJ1-3,CASSPVGDSSGNTIYF,TGTGCCAGCAGCCCTGTCGGGGATAGCTCTGGAAACACCATATATTTT
TRBV4-1,-,-,TRBJ1-2,CASSQDGSRAGSFSRRDGYTF,TGCGCCAGCAGCCAAGATGGGTCTAGGGCAGGGTCCTTTTCCCGCCGGGATGGCTACACCTTC
TRBV28,TRBD1,-,TRBJ2-3,CASRVQGRTDTQYF,TGTGCCAGCAGGGTACAGGGGCGGACAGATACGCAGTATTTT
TRBV5-1,TRBD2,once,TRBJ2-1,CASSLSGLAGGGEQFF,TGCGCCAGCAGCTTGAGCGGACTAGCGGGGGGCGGTGAGCAGTTCTTC
TRBV6-1,TRBD2,-,TRBJ2-1,CASRRARGGNEQFF,TGTGCCAGCAGACGGGCGCGGGGGGGAAATGAGCAGTTCTTC
TRBV6-5,-,-,TRBJ2-7,CASSSTGLPYEQYF,TGTGCCAGCAGTTCAACAGGATTACCCTACGAGCAGTACTTC
TRBV7-9,TRBD2,-,TRBJ2-1,CASSLTSDNEQFF,TGTGCCAGCAGCTTAACTAGCGACAATGAGCAGTTCTTC
TRBV4-2,TRBD2,-,TRBJ2-1,CASSQEPGLASDEQFF,TGTGCCAGCAGCCAAGAGCCGGGACTAGCGAGCGATGAGCAGTTCTTC
TRBV4-1,-,-,TRBJ1-3,CASSQGHTSGNTIYF,TGCGCCAGCAGCCAAGGCCACACCTCTGGAAACACCATATATTTT
TRBV11-3,TRBD2,-,TRBJ2-7,CASSSLAGGPREQYF,TGTGCCAGCAGCTCCCTAGCGGGGGGCCCTAGGGAGCAGTACTTC
TRBV2,TRBD1,-,TRBJ1-2,CARLGQGNYGYTF,TGTGCTCGGCTAGGACAGGGGAACTATGGCTACACCTTC
TRBV19,-,-,TRBJ1-2,CASSPTQGGYTF,TGTGCCAGTAGTCCGACGCAGGGAGGCTACACCTTC
TRBV10-2,TRBD2,-,TRBJ2-3,CASREVAGTSSTDTQYF,TGCGCCAGCAGGGAAGTAGCGGGGACTTCTAGCACAGATACGCAGTATTTT
TRBV29-1,-,few,TRBJ2-2,CSVWRKNTGELFF,TGCAGCGTTTGGCGGAAGAACACCGGGGAGCTGTTTTTT
TRBV28,-,-,TRBJ1-1,CASRHGTRGLNTEAFF,TGTGCCAGCAGACACGGGACCCGGGGGTTGAACACTGAAGCTTTCTTT
TRBV5-4,-,-,TRBJ1-5,CASSPGQNQPQHF,TGTGCCAGCAGCCCCGGACAGAATCAGCCCCAGCATTTT
TRBV28,-,-,TRBJ1-6,CASSFFEGTYNSPLHF,TGTGCCAGCAGTTTTTTTGAGGGAACCTATAATTCACCCCTCCACTTT
TRBV11-2,TRBD1,-,TRBJ2-2,CASSSGQGYTGELFF,TGTGCCAGCAGCTCGGGACAGGGGTACACCGGGGAGCTGTTTTTT
TRBV2,TRBD1,-,TRBJ2-7,CASSPQGATIYEQYF,TGTGCCAGCAGTCCACAGGGGGCTACCATCTACGAGCAGTACTTC
TRBV5-1,TRBD2,-,TRBJ2-3,CASAPEGGFTDTQYF,TGCGCCAGCGCCCCGGAGGGAGGGTTCACAGATACGCAGTATTTT
TRBV15,TRBD1,-,TRBJ2-5,CATSVENRGGTQYF,TGTGCCACCAGCGTAGAAAACAGGGGTGGGACCCAGTACTTC
TRBV13,TRBD1,-,TRBJ1-2,CASSYHRGSYTF,TGTGCCAGCAGCTACCACAGGGGGAGCTACACCTTC
TRBV30,-,-,TRBJ2-5,CAWSVTGYQETQYF,TGTGCCTGGAGTGTTACCGGGTACCAAGAGACCCAGTACTTC
TRBV11-3,TRBD2,-,TRBJ2-5,CASSTSGGVQETQYF,TGTGCCAGCAGCACTAGCGGGGGAGTGCAAGAGACCCAGTACTTC
TRBV11-2,-,once,TRBJ2-3,CASSLVQGLSTDTQYF,TGTGCCAGCAGCTTAGTGCAGGGACTCAGCACAGATACGCAGTATTTT
TRBV4-1,-,-,TRBJ2-6,CASSQGYPTTGANVLTF,TGCGCCAGCAGCCAAGGGTACCCCACTACCGGGGCCAACGTCCTGACTTTC
TRBV7-2,TRBD1,-,TRBJ2-1,CASSILMDRGFDNEQFF,TGTGCCAGCAGCATCTTAATGGACAGGGGGTTCGACAATGAGCAGTTCTTC
TRBV5-1,TRBD1,few,TRBJ1-1,CASSLRAGGMNTEAFF,TGCGCCAGCAGCTTGCGGGCAGGGGGTATGAACACTGAAGCTTTCTTT
TRBV2,TRBD1,-,TRBJ1-6,CASKTGTGSSPLHF,TGTGCCAGCAAAACCGGGACAGGGAGTTCACCCCTCCACTTT
TRBV7-2,TRBD1,-,TRBJ1-5,CASSFDRDNQPQHF,TGTGCCAGCAGCTTTGACAGGGATAATCAGCCCCAGCATTTT
TRBV2,-,-,TRBJ1-1,CASSLANSNTEAFF,TGTGCCAGCAGTCTAGCGAATTCGAACACTGAAGCTTTCTTT
TRBV4-1,-,many,TRBJ1-5,CASSHIGNSRYHQPQHF,TGCGCCAGCAGCCACATCGGAAACAGCCGTTATCATCAGCCCCAGCATTTT